This T cell receptor beta chain is from a study of shared clonotypes between healthy human individuals. General study findings and limits: A reduction in generation probabilities was seen for non-shared clonotypes relative to those shared by all four donors.

The CDR3 is 14 amino acids. V shed 6 bases, J shed 6 bases, and the junction held 6 bases outside the gene matches. CDR1 and CDR2 from the germline V gene are MDHEN and SYDVKM. Using immunoSEQ multiplex PCR, the repertoire was profiled, and TCRdb retains in-frame clones only, with some absent. The data show around 1,900,000 clones, with about 94% seen just once and more than 1.5% held by the top ten. Notes on this clone: Its cognate antigen is unknown.

Naive CD8 isolation took CD45RO-negative cells positively selected for CCR7 and excluded terminally differentiated effector memory CD45RA+ cells. The TCR originated in a man younger than 30 in good health. Some clones in this sample may be carry-over from other donors' samples. The sequencing sample was made of naive CD8+ T cells from PBMCs. This rearrangement joins TRBV28 to TRBJ2-1, with 9 bases matching TRBD2. The CDR3 here is CASSLSGSGNEQFF. The CDR3 nucleotides are TGTGCCAGCAGCCTTAGCGGGAGTGGCAATGAGCAGTTCTTC. Looking up the rest from reference TRBV28 and TRBJ2-1 gives the full variable domain: DVKVTQSSRYLVKRTGEKVFLECVQDMDHENMFWYRQDPGLGLRLIYFSYDVKMKEKGDIPEGYSVSREKKERFSLILESASTNQTSMYLCASSLSGSGNEQFFGPGTRLTVL.